This T cell receptor beta chain was sequenced for a study of neurological immune-mediated disorders. Points from the study as a whole: Expanded clones shared no identical CDR3 amino acid sequences across subjects, which suggested private TCR-beta repertoires in all groups. The most TCR clonal expansion was seen in HTLV-1-associated myelopathy, whereas the least was seen in multiple sclerosis, below the level in healthy controls.

V shed 5 bases, J shed 5 bases, and the junction held 10 bases outside the gene matches. Germline loops: CDR1 SQVTM, CDR2 ANQGSEA. The CDR3 runs to 16 residues. Time point noted: longitudinal time-point 3. The unsorted libraries were prepared from 2 million PBMCs (stored at -80 C). Concerning this clonotype itself: The antigen is unknown.

TCRdb recomputed calls from the 5' RACE reads with MiXCR, one row per CDR3 protein. The table has approximately 45,000 distinct CDR3 sequences, roughly 14% seen once. The specimen was PBMCs. The chain joins TRBV29-1 to TRBJ2-5, with 14 bases identical to TRBD2. This receptor was obtained from a man aged 30 to 39 in good health. In nucleotides, the CDR3 is TGCAGCGTTACGCCCACCGGACTAGCGGGAGGCGAGACCCAGTACTTC. It yields the protein CSVTPTGLAGGETQYF.